This T cell receptor (beta chain) was profiled in a study of cytomegalovirus exposure and HLA in healthy donors. Study outcomes and limitations: Earlier analysis found most TCR beta V segments productive about 87% or about 30% of the time.

Germline V lookup: CDR1 LNHDA, CDR2 SQIVND (reference sequence). The CDR3 runs 13 residues. After removal of 9 bases from V and 4 bases from J, the junction contained 6 bases not matched to a gene. PCR used 60 Vbeta primers and 13 Jbeta primers. Generated by immunoSEQ multiplex PCR, the TCRdb table keeps only in-frame clones and is missing some. The specimen's table records 140,000 or so clones. In the case of this clone: What it binds is unknown.

The receptor comes from a male donor in good health and CMV-seronegative. What was sequenced was PBMCs. The chain carries TRBV19 and TRBJ2-5; 9 bases fit TRBD1. The CDR3 sequence: CARAATGGETQYF. The CDR3 DNA follows: TGTGCCAGGGCAGCGACAGGGGGAGAGACCCAGTACTTC.